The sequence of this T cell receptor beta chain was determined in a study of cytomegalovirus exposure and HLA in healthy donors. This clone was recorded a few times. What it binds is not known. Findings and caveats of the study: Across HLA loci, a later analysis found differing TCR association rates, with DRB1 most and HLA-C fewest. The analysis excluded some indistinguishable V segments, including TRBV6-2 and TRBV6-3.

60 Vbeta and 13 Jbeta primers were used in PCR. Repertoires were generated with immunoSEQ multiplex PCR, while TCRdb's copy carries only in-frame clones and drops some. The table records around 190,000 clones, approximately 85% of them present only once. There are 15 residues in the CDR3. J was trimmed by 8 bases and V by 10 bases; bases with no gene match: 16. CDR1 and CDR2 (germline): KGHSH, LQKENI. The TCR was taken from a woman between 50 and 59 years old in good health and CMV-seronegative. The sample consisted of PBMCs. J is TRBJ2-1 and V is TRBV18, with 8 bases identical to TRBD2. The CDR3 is CATKERAGEFDEQFF. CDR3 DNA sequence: TGTGCCACCAAAGAACGAGCGGGAGAGTTCGATGAGCAGTTCTTC.